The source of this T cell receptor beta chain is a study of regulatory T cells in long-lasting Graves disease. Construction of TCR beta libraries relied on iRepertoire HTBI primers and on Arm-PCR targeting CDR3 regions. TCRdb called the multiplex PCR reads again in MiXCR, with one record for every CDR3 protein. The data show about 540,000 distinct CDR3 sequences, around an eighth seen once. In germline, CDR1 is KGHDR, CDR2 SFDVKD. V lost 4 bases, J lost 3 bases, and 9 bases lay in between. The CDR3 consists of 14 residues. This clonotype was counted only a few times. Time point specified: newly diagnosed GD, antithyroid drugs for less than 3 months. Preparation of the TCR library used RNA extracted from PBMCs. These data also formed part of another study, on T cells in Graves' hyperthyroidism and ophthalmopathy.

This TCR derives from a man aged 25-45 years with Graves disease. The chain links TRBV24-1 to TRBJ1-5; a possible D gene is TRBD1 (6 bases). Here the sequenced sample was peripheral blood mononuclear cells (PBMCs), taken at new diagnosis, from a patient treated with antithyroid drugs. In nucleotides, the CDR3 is TGTGCCACCAGTGACAGACAGGACAATCAGCCCCAGCATTTT. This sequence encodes CATSDRQDNQPQHF.